The source of this TCR beta chain is a study of T-cell reconstitution after alpha-beta-depleted transplantation in children. General study findings and limits: Newly produced T cells mostly provided counts and TCRbeta diversity after one year, as hyperexpanded clones declined. Surviving recipient T cells and thymic progenitors underlay high day-60 TCRbeta diversity in some patients. There were reportedly several hundred expanded graft clones from which alpha-beta T cells came about two months after transplant.

Unique molecular identifiers featured in how the TCRbeta library was prepared. TCRdb used MiXCR to reprocess the PCR reads, holding one entry per CDR3 protein. The data show approximately 490,000 distinct CDR3 sequences, with roughly 10% seen just once and around 2% held by the top ten. Ten or more counts support this clonotype. The antigen remains undetermined. Germline-derived CDR1 and CDR2 are SQVTM and ANQGSEA. The CDR3 has 14 residues. V was cut by 6 bases and J by 5 bases, with 17 bases left in between. The starting material was PBMCs, obtained before TCRalphabeta/CD19-depleted stem cell transplant. The chain has TRBV29-1 and TRBJ2-1; possibly TRBD2 for D (6 bases). This TCR derives from a child aged 2-15 years with inherited bone marrow failure, due to receive a stem cell transplant. CDR3 loop: CSVPGGLTDNEQFF. CDR3 sequence (DNA): TGCAGCGTACCTGGGGGACTGACTGACAATGAGCAGTTCTTC.